These 27 T cell receptor beta chains originate from one sample sequenced in a study of blood T cell repertoires in COVID-19. Profiling relied on immunoSEQ multiplex PCR, and the TCRdb table lists in-frame clones only, not all of them. The sample records about 270,000 clones, around 93% being singletons. The specimen was PBMCs or T cells enriched from blood (not recorded which). The origin of the receptors is a man aged 35 to 55 who had been exposed to COVID-19.

The J gene is TRBJ1-5, the V gene TRBV28, with 10 nucleotides matching TRBD1. The ends lost 1 base at V and 4 bases at J; junction bases unmatched: 4. Looked up from germline, CDR1 is MDHEN and CDR2 is SYDVKM. This CDR3 is built from 16 residues. This chain's CDR3 is CASSLLTGGINQPQHF. In DNA form, the CDR3 reads TGTGCCAGCAGTTTATTGACAGGGGGCATTAATCAGCCCCAGCATTTT.

V is TRBV6-5 and J is TRBJ2-5; 7 bases line up with TRBD2. CDR1 is MNHEY, CDR2 SVGAGI, per germline. The J segment lost 5 bases and the V segment lost 5 bases, leaving 2 bases of the junction unmatched. The CDR3 contains 12 residues. The CDR3 region has the DNA TGTGCCAGCAGTCAGGGAGGGGAGACCCAGTACTTC. Residues: CASSQGGETQYF.

V gene TRBV4-1 combines with J gene TRBJ2-3; 11 nucleotides align to TRBD2. Trimming at V came to 4 bases and at J to 6 bases, leaving 27 bases not matched to a gene. The germline V gene encodes CDR1 MGHRA and CDR2 YSYEKL. The length of the CDR3 is 22 residues. CDR3 sequence reads: CASSLLGPWPARLAGREDTQYF. The CDR3 nucleotides are TGCGCCAGCAGCCTCCTCGGTCCTTGGCCTGCCCGACTAGCGGGGAGGGAGGATACGCAGTATTTT.

The rearrangement uses TRBV15 and TRBJ2-1, with D hard to call. V lost 8 bases, J lost 3 bases, and 14 bases lay in between. The CDR3 spans 14 residues. Germline CDR1 is LNHNV and CDR2 is YYDKDF (reference sequence). The CDR3 region is CATQGGPDYNEQFF. The CDR3 nucleotides read TGTGCCACCCAAGGTGGGCCAGACTACAATGAGCAGTTCTTC.

This rearrangement joins TRBV9 to TRBJ2-3; 7 bases are shared with TRBD2. The length of the CDR3 is 16 residues. Germline V gives CDR1 SGDLS, CDR2 YYNGEE. V lost 3 bases to trimming and J lost 2 bases; unmatched junction nucleotides: 9. CDR3 DNA sequence: TGTGCCAGCAGCGGGAACAAGCGGGAACCCACAGATACGCAGTATTTT. Translating gives CASSGNKREPTDTQYF.

J is TRBJ2-7 and V is TRBV12-3 or TRBV12-4, with D unclear. The V and J ends lost 5 bases and 2 bases respectively, with 7 bases between them. The CDR3 has 12 residues. DNA for the CDR3: TGTGCCAGCAGTCCTTATCCCTACGAGCAGTACTTC. This encodes CASSPYPYEQYF.

The chain couples TRBV4-1 to TRBJ1-2, with a possible D match to TRBD1 (6 bases). Germline lookup yields CDR1 MGHRA and CDR2 YSYEKL. With 3 bases removed from V and 7 bases from J, the gap between germline ends came to 15 bases. The CDR3 length is 14 residues. Here the CDR3 reads CASSHTQGNAGYTF. CDR3 bases: TGCGCCAGCAGCCACACTCAGGGGAATGCTGGCTACACCTTC.

The DNA of the CDR3 is TGTGCCATCAGTGGACAGGTGAATCAGCCCCAGCATTTT. Amino acid sequence: CAISGQVNQPQHF. This chain links TRBV10-3 with TRBJ1-5; D might be TRBD1 (6 bases). Germline CDR1 is ENHRY and CDR2 is SYGVKD. V was trimmed by 4 bases and J by 4 bases, leaving 8 bases between them. The CDR3 sequence is 13 residues long.

The table lists this clone with a few counts. This sequence joins TRBV15 and TRBJ1-5, with TRBD1 identical over 8 bases. Trimming cost V 5 bases and J 4 bases; bases outside gene matches: 1. From germline, CDR1 is LNHNV and CDR2 YYDKDF (reference sequence). The CDR3 is 13 residues long. CDR3 loop: CATSGDRNQPQHF. The CDR3 DNA follows: TGTGCCACCAGCGGGGACAGGAATCAGCCCCAGCATTTT.

This clone was seen at least ten times. V is TRBV7-8 and J is TRBJ1-1; 8 bases agree with TRBD1. Germline loops: CDR1 SGHVS, CDR2 FQNEAQ. The CDR3 is 13 residues long. Unmatched junction bases numbered 3, after V lost 5 bases and J lost 4 bases. In DNA, the CDR3 is TGTGCCAGCAGCCTAACAGGGGGCACTGAAGCTTTCTTT. The encoded protein is CASSLTGGTEAFF.

The chain is built from TRBV5-1 and TRBJ2-5; 11 nucleotides match TRBD2. The ends lost 4 bases at V and 4 bases at J; junction bases unmatched: 12. Looked up from germline, CDR1 is SGHRS and CDR2 is YFSETQ. The CDR3 runs to 17 residues. CDR3: CASSPALTSGRRETQYF. CDR3 coding DNA: TGCGCCAGCAGCCCAGCCCTAACTAGCGGGAGAAGAGAGACCCAGTACTTC.

V gene TRBV5-6 combines with J gene TRBJ1-6, with a tentative D call TRBD1 (5 bases). This CDR3 contains 17 residues. Between the trimmed V and J ends, which lost 4 bases and 5 bases, there was a span of 19 bases. Germline CDR1 reads SGHDT; CDR2 reads YYEEEE. This chain's CDR3 is CASSLLDTLGDNSPLHF. Here the CDR3 DNA reads TGTGCCAGCAGCCTACTGGACACCTTAGGGGATAATTCACCCCTCCACTTT.

The chain couples TRBV5-1 to TRBJ1-4, with 8 bases lining up with TRBD1. The CDR3 has 16 amino acids. The V segment lost 0 bases and the J segment 0 bases; nucleotides outside the gene matches: 1. Germline CDR1 reads SGHRS; CDR2 reads YFSETQ. The CDR3 protein is CASSLAGGATNEKLFF. DNA of the CDR3: TGCGCCAGCAGCTTGGCAGGGGGCGCAACTAATGAAAAACTGTTTTTT.

The chain is built from TRBV12-3 or TRBV12-4 and TRBJ2-2; no reliable D call. V was trimmed by 5 bases and J by 2 bases, leaving 6 bases between them. There are 13 residues in the CDR3. CDR3 residues: CASSQENTGELFF. The CDR3 bases are TGTGCCAGCAGTCAGGAAAACACCGGGGAGCTGTTTTTT.

V gene TRBV2 combines with J gene TRBJ1-2; TRBD1 aligns across 7 bases. CDR3 length equals 15 residues. Losses at the gene ends were 2 bases for V and 4 bases for J; bases not matched to a gene: 7. Germline CDR1 is SNHLY and CDR2 is FYNNEI. In DNA, the CDR3 is TGTGCCAGCAGTGAATCCCAGGGGGGTTTCTATGGCTACACCTTC. Residues: CASSESQGGFYGYTF.

The chain is built from TRBV5-6 and TRBJ1-2, with 8 bases matching TRBD1. V trimming: 7 bases; J trimming: 6 bases; junction bases outside the gene matches: 8. From germline, CDR1 is SGHDT and CDR2 YYEEEE. CDR3 length equals 13 residues. CDR3 sequence reads: CASSFTTGDGYTF. The DNA of the CDR3 is TGTGCCAGCTCGTTTACGACAGGGGATGGCTACACCTTC.

This clone was seen just once. The rearrangement joins TRBV7-9 to TRBJ2-7, with 12 bases aligning to TRBD2. J gave up 5 bases and V 2 bases, and 1 base lay outside the gene matches. This CDR3 spans 14 amino acids. The germline gives CDR1 SEHNR, CDR2 FQNEAQ (reference sequence). CDR3: CASSLRLAGDEQYF. The CDR3 DNA reads as TGTGCCAGCAGCTTAAGACTAGCGGGAGACGAGCAGTACTTC. The full variable domain, completed using reference TRBV7-9 and TRBJ2-7, is DTGVSQNPRHKITKRGQNVTFRCDPISEHNRLYWYRQTLGQGPEFLTYFQNEAQLEKSRLLSDRFSAERPKGSFSTLEIQRTEQGDSAMYLCASSLRLAGDEQYFGPGTRLTVT.

Regarding this clone: The sample carries other DNA sequences with the same CDR3. The V gene is TRBV5-4, the J gene TRBJ2-1, with 8 positions matching TRBD1. Trimming removed 3 bases from V and 0 bases from J; junction bases left unmatched: 2. The CDR3 extends over 15 amino acids. Germline CDR1 reads SGHNT; CDR2 reads YYREEE (reference sequence). The CDR3 loop reads CASSSDRGSYNEQFF. CDR3 DNA: TGTGCCAGCAGCTCCGACAGGGGCTCCTACAATGAGCAGTTCTTC.

This clone was observed once. V and J are TRBV9 and TRBJ2-7; D might be TRBD2 (6 bases). The ends were cut back, 4 bases at V and 2 bases at J, with 13 bases in the middle. The CDR3 spans 14 residues. From germline, CDR1 is SGDLS and CDR2 YYNGEE. As DNA, the CDR3 is TGTGCCAGCAGCCCTGGAGGGGCAGCCTACGAGCAGTACTTC. It codes for CASSPGGAAYEQYF.

This chain links TRBV4-2 with TRBJ2-7; the match to TRBD2 covers 7 bases. This CDR3 is 15 amino acids long. The germline CDR1 and CDR2 sequences are LGHNA and YNFKEQ. The J segment lost 6 bases and the V segment lost 1 base, leaving 9 bases of the junction unmatched. The CDR3 here is CASSQAAGDRGEQYF. In DNA, the CDR3 is TGTGCCAGCAGCCAAGCCGCGGGAGACCGGGGCGAGCAGTACTTC.

This chain connects TRBV12-5 to TRBJ2-7, with D possibly matching TRBD2 (7 bases). The CDR3 contains 14 residues. Germline CDR1 and CDR2: LGHNT and FRNRAP. V was shortened by 2 bases and J by 6 bases, with 14 bases between the two germline ends. CDR3 bases: TGTGCTAGTGGTTTGTTGGCGGGGGCAGGCGAGCAGTACTTC. Its protein is CASGLLAGAGEQYF.

The chain carries TRBV19 and TRBJ2-2, with 7 bases matching TRBD2. J was trimmed by 5 bases and V by 1 base; bases with no gene match: 10. The CDR3 runs to 17 residues. Germline V lookup: CDR1 LNHDA, CDR2 SQIVND (reference sequence). CDR3 loop: CASSIGAGVGRTGELFF. The CDR3, as DNA: TGTGCCAGTAGTATAGGGGCGGGAGTCGGTAGAACCGGGGAGCTGTTTTTT. Looking up the rest from reference TRBV19 and TRBJ2-2 gives the full variable domain: DGGITQSPKYLFRKEGQNVTLSCEQNLNHDAMYWYRQDPGQGLRLIYYSQIVNDFQKGDIAEGYSVSREKKESFPLTVTSAQKNPTAFYLCASSIGAGVGRTGELFFGEGSRLTVL.

The chain couples TRBV4-2 to TRBJ2-7; 9 bases fit TRBD1. Germline assignment: CDR1 LGHNA and CDR2 YNFKEQ. J lost 3 bases, V lost 3 bases, and 6 bases had no gene match. CDR3 size: 15 residues. CDR3 in DNA: TGTGCCAGCAGCCACCAGACAGGGGGACTCTACGAGCAGTACTTC. This codes for CASSHQTGGLYEQYF.

The CDR3 sequence: CASSYRQGGEKLFF. The CDR3 nucleotides read TGTGCCAGCAGTTACCGGCAAGGCGGTGAAAAACTGTTTTTT. The V call is TRBV6-5, the J call TRBJ1-4, with D hard to call. The germline CDR1 and CDR2 sequences are MNHEY and SVGAGI. Trimming removed 2 bases at V and 7 bases at J, with 11 bases between. There are 14 residues in the CDR3.

The chain has TRBV5-1 and TRBJ2-7; TRBD2 is a possible D gene (5 bases). The CDR3 covers 13 residues. Germline CDR1 SGHRS, CDR2 YFSETQ. The V end was cut by 7 bases, the J end by 3 bases, with 14 bases between. The CDR3 DNA reads TGCGCCAGCGGATTATCCGGGGACTACGAGCAGTACTTC. The encoded protein is CASGLSGDYEQYF.

The genes are TRBV7-9 and TRBJ2-6, with TRBD1 identical over 8 bases. This CDR3 is 19 amino acids long. CDR1 and CDR2 from the germline V gene are SEHNR and FQNEAQ (reference sequence). V shed 5 bases, J shed 1 base, and the junction held 13 bases outside the gene matches. CDR3 protein: CASSPFIGQGVSGANVLTF. Written as DNA, the CDR3 is TGTGCCAGCAGCCCATTCATAGGACAGGGAGTATCTGGGGCCAACGTCCTGACTTTC.

A note on this clone: This sample includes further DNA sequences coding for the same CDR3. The V gene is TRBV19, the J gene TRBJ2-1, with 8 bases that match TRBD1. From germline, CDR1 is LNHDA and CDR2 SQIVND (reference sequence). After removal of 7 bases from V and 3 bases from J, the junction contained 2 bases not matched to a gene. The CDR3 is 13 amino acids. CDR3 in DNA: TGTGCCAGTACAGGACAGGGCTACAATGAGCAGTTCTTC. Protein sequence: CASTGQGYNEQFF.